This entry lists 22 T cell receptor beta chains sequenced from one sample in a study of radiotherapy plus CTLA-4 blockade in lung cancer. This table comes from immunoSEQ multiplex PCR, and its TCRdb copy is limited to in-frame clones, with some not included. The sample has tens of thousands of clones, roughly three quarters seen once. Sequences were derived from peripheral blood, sampled from a patient treated with radiotherapy plus ipilimumab. The receptors originated from a human donor with non-small cell lung cancer who had a partial response to radiotherapy plus ipilimumab.

V is TRBV5-1 and J is TRBJ2-1; no definite D call. Trimming took 0 bases from V and 0 from J, leaving 10 bases between them. Germline V gives CDR1 SGHRS, CDR2 YFSETQ. This CDR3 has 16 amino acids. The CDR3, as DNA: TGCGCCAGCAGCTTGGGAACAGTGAACTCCTACAATGAGCAGTTCTTC. It translates to CASSLGTVNSYNEQFF.

The chain combines TRBV9 with TRBJ2-3; a weak D match, TRBD2 (6 bases). Germline V lookup: CDR1 SGDLS, CDR2 YYNGEE. This CDR3 is 14 amino acids long. The germline V and J ends were trimmed by 4 bases and 4 bases, with 13 bases remaining between them. CDR3 region: CASSPRTIADTQYF. In DNA form, the CDR3 reads TGTGCCAGCAGCCCGAGGACTATAGCAGATACGCAGTATTTT.

This clone was recorded only once. The V call is TRBV6-1, the J call TRBJ1-2; D is undetermined. V lost 6 bases and J lost 0, with 11 bases in between. Germline V lookup: CDR1 MNHNS, CDR2 SASEGT. The CDR3 is 14 residues long. The CDR3 is CASRGHTTNYGYTF. CDR3 sequence (DNA): TGTGCCAGCAGGGGCCACACAACTAACTATGGCTACACCTTC.

The table lists this clone with a few counts. This chain uses TRBV15 with TRBJ2-5, with 12 bases matching TRBD2. Germline CDR1 LNHNV, CDR2 YYDKDF (reference sequence). The length of the CDR3 is 16 residues. The junction had 6 bases not matched to a gene; V was cut back by 3 bases and J by 4 bases. The CDR3 protein is CATSSDRLAGAETQYF. CDR3 bases: TGTGCCACCAGCAGCGACCGACTAGCGGGGGCAGAGACCCAGTACTTC.

This chain connects TRBV7-7 to TRBJ2-2; possibly TRBD2 for D (7 bases). There are 14 residues in the CDR3. Trimming cost V 6 bases and J 9 bases, with 17 bases left between them. Germline assignment: CDR1 SSHAT and CDR2 FNYEAQ (reference sequence). The CDR3 sequence: CASSLSGGGRELFF. The CDR3 DNA sequence: TGTGCCAGCAGTCTATCGGGGGGCGGAAGGGAGCTGTTTTTT.

The chain carries TRBV7-8 and TRBJ2-1; TRBD2 matches at 12 bases. V shed 5 bases, J shed 6 bases, and the junction held 8 bases outside the gene matches. From germline, CDR1 is SGHVS and CDR2 FQNEAQ. There are 16 residues in the CDR3. In nucleotides, the CDR3 is TGTGCCAGCAGCCCAACGGGGACTAGCGGGTTCAATGAGCAGTTCTTC. It yields the protein CASSPTGTSGFNEQFF. Based on the CDR3 plus reference TRBV7-8 and TRBJ2-1, the full variable domain is GAGVSQSPRYKVAKRGQDVALRCDPISGHVSLFWYQQALGQGPEFLTYFQNEAQLDKSGLPSDRFFAERPEGSVSTLKIQRTQQEDSAVYLCASSPTGTSGFNEQFFGPGTRLTVL.

This chain links TRBV10-3 with TRBJ1-3; D gene unclear. The CDR3 consists of 15 residues. The V and J ends lost 4 bases and 0 bases respectively, with 10 bases between them. Germline V gene data show CDR1 as ENHRY and CDR2 as SYGVKD. The CDR3 sequence: CAISGDRSSGNTIYF. CDR3 DNA: TGTGCCATCAGTGGAGACCGGAGCTCTGGAAACACCATATATTTT.

In its sample, this clone was seen once. The V call is TRBV15, the J call TRBJ2-1; 9 positions agree with TRBD2. From germline, CDR1 is LNHNV and CDR2 YYDKDF (reference sequence). The CDR3 length is 17 residues. The V and J ends lost 3 bases and 3 bases, in that order; junction bases with no gene match: 9. DNA for the CDR3: TGTGCCACCAGCAGGGGCGGCGCGGGGGGGTTCTACAATGAGCAGTTCTTC. Protein product: CATSRGGAGGFYNEQFF.

The chain uses TRBV15 and TRBJ2-1, with D perhaps matching TRBD1 (5 bases). The CDR3 length is 14 residues. The V and J ends lost 2 bases and 5 bases respectively, with 10 bases between them. Germline V gives CDR1 LNHNV, CDR2 YYDKDF (reference sequence). In DNA, the CDR3 is TGTGCCACCAGCAGAACCAGGGTTGACAATGAGCAGTTCTTC. Translating gives CATSRTRVDNEQFF.

CDR3 amino acids: CASSLTNLVAEPNYGYTF. As DNA, the CDR3 is TGTGCCAGCAGCTTAACGAACCTCGTGGCAGAACCTAACTATGGCTACACCTTC. This sequence joins TRBV7-3 and TRBJ1-2, with D uncertain. V gave up 0 bases and J gave up 0 bases, with 17 bases separating them. The CDR3 totals 18 residues. Germline loops: CDR1 SGHTA, CDR2 FQGTGA.

V gene TRBV28 combines with J gene TRBJ2-7; TRBD2 matches at 9 bases. This CDR3 contains 12 residues. V shed 8 bases and J 4 bases; nucleotides not matched to a gene: 3. Germline lookup yields CDR1 MDHEN and CDR2 SYDVKM. The CDR3 loop reads CASAGGLYEQYF. CDR3 bases: TGTGCCAGCGCGGGGGGGCTTTACGAGCAGTACTTC.

This chain joins TRBV10-3 and TRBJ2-5; D possibly corresponds to TRBD2 (7 bases). Germline CDR1 ENHRY, CDR2 SYGVKD. The CDR3 consists of 15 residues. Trimming took 5 bases from V and 2 from J, leaving 15 bases between them. The DNA for the CDR3 is TGTGCCATCAGTTTTACAGCGGGGACACAAGAGACCCAGTACTTC. As protein: CAISFTAGTQETQYF.

J is TRBJ1-2 and V is TRBV6-1, with TRBD1 matching over 8 bases. V trimming: 6 bases; J trimming: 6 bases; junction bases outside the gene matches: 9. This CDR3 is 14 amino acids long. Germline CDR1 and CDR2: MNHNS and SASEGT. The CDR3 protein is CASRPGQDGDGYTF. Written as DNA, the CDR3 is TGTGCCAGCAGACCGGGACAGGATGGGGATGGCTACACCTTC.

The chain recombines TRBV28 with TRBJ1-5; D possibly corresponds to TRBD1 (6 bases). Per germline, CDR1 MDHEN and CDR2 SYDVKM. The CDR3 sequence is 14 residues long. V was pared by 5 bases and J by 3 bases, with 11 bases between. CDR3 sequence reads: CASSLTGHNQPQHF. The CDR3 DNA sequence: TGTGCCAGCAGTCTCACAGGGCACAATCAGCCCCAGCATTTT.

The V and J genes are TRBV5-4 and TRBJ1-1; tentatively, D is TRBD1 (5 bases). V was shortened by 4 bases and J by 3 bases, with 13 bases between the two germline ends. The germline CDR1 and CDR2 sequences are SGHNT and YYREEE (reference sequence). The CDR3 contains 14 residues. The CDR3 is CASSLRAMDTEAFF. The CDR3 DNA reads as TGTGCCAGCAGCCTCAGGGCCATGGACACTGAAGCTTTCTTT.

In its sample, this clone was seen a few times. The V and J genes are TRBV5-1 and TRBJ2-2; possible D gene TRBD1, 6 bases. This CDR3 has 16 residues. Looked up from germline, CDR1 is SGHRS and CDR2 is YFSETQ. Trimming pared 6 bases from V and 5 bases from J, leaving 20 bases between. In DNA, the CDR3 is TGCGCCAGCAATAAAAGGGACACATCAAAAACCGGGGAGCTGTTTTTT. Its protein product is CASNKRDTSKTGELFF.

The chain uses TRBV9 and TRBJ2-7; D is perhaps TRBD2 (6 bases). Germline V gene lookup returns CDR1 SGDLS and CDR2 YYNGEE. Trimming pared 4 bases from V and 4 bases from J, leaving 15 bases between. CDR3 length: 14 residues. The CDR3 DNA reads TGTGCCAGCAGCCCCTCGGCTAGCGAGTACGAGCAGTACTTC. As protein: CASSPSASEYEQYF.

The chain carries TRBV6-5 and TRBJ2-5, with 12 bases matching TRBD2. The V gene's germline CDR1 is MNHEY and CDR2 SVGAGI. The ends lost 6 bases at V and 5 bases at J; junction bases unmatched: 7. CDR3 length: 15 residues. For the CDR3, the DNA is TGTGCCAGCAGGGCTAGCGGGGGGGCCGGGGAGACCCAGTACTTC. This translates into CASRASGGAGETQYF.

The V call is TRBV5-1, the J call TRBJ1-2; D ambiguous. V lost 1 base and J 8 bases, leaving 12 bases between the germline ends. Germline lookup yields CDR1 SGHRS and CDR2 YFSETQ. The CDR3 has 13 amino acids. CDR3 protein: CASSLYPSEGYTF. The CDR3 DNA is TGCGCCAGCAGCTTGTATCCGTCTGAGGGCTACACCTTC.

The V and J genes are TRBV5-1 and TRBJ2-5; 14 nucleotides align to TRBD2. The J call could be wrong; TRBJ2-7 is a better fit for the DNA end. The germline V gene has CDR1 SGHRS and CDR2 YFSETQ. The CDR3 has 17 amino acids. The CDR3 region is CASSLAPTSGGAYEQYF. DNA for the CDR3: TGCGCCAGCAGCTTGGCCCCGACTAGCGGGGGGGCCTACGAGCAGTACTTC.

The V and J genes are TRBV6-5 and TRBJ1-3, with D possibly TRBD1 on 6 matching bases. Germline assignment: CDR1 MNHEY and CDR2 SVGAGI. V was shortened by 6 bases and J by 0 bases, with 12 bases between the two germline ends. The CDR3 loop spans 15 amino acids. CDR3 region: CASSQTGSSGNTIYF. The CDR3 coding sequence is TGTGCCAGCAGCCAAACAGGGAGCTCTGGAAACACCATATATTTT.

This rearrangement joins TRBV5-1 to TRBJ1-1, with D possibly TRBD1 on 5 matching bases. V lost 0 bases and J 1 base, leaving 10 bases between the germline ends. This CDR3 contains 15 residues. Germline CDR1 SGHRS, CDR2 YFSETQ. The CDR3 coding sequence is TGCGCCAGCAGCTTGGAGGGGCCAAGGAACACTGAAGCTTTCTTT. Amino acid sequence: CASSLEGPRNTEAFF.